This TCR beta chain originates from a study of molecular identifiers for immune sequencing clone quantification. The study, taken as a whole, reports: In naive cells, clones above 20 RNA copies held under 1% of molecules, whereas in effector cells they held over 97%. One cell's worth of spiked Jurkat TCR RNA was reportedly detectable among about 930,000 naive cells.

Germline V gene lookup returns CDR1 SEHNR and CDR2 FQNEAQ (reference sequence). CDR3 length: 15 amino acids. As regards this clonotype: Its antigen is not known. One end of the junction is discordant with germline, which a read error may explain.

TCRdb reprocessed the PCR reads with MiXCR, giving one entry per CDR3 protein. Here the sample spans around 480,000 distinct CDR3 sequences, about 25% being singletons. Libraries from naive CD8 cells were generated from approximately 20,000 to 1,000,000 sorted cells (with 10%, 30% or 50% RNA). The CD8+CD4-CCR7+CD45RA+ phenotype defined the sorted naive CD8 T cells. The V and J genes are TRBV7-9 and TRBJ2-3, with 10 positions matching TRBD2. Input material: naive CD8+ T cells from blood, with Jurkat cell RNA spiked in. The subset: FACS-sorted CD8+CD4-CCR7+CD45RA+ naive T cells. This sequence originates from a human donor in good health. Some libraries in this study had Jurkat cell RNA spiked in. The CDR3 nucleotides read TGTGCCAGCATCTTAGGACTAGCGGTAACAGATACGCAGTATTTT. Translation: CASILGLAVTDTQYF.